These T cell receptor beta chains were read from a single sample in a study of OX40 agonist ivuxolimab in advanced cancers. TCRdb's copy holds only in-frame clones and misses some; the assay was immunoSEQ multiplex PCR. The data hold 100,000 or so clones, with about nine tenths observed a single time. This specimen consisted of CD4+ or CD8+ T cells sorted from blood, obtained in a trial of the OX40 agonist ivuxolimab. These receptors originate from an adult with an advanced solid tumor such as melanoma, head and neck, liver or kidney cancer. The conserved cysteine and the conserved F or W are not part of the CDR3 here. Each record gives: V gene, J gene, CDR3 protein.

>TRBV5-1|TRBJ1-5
ASSQGYEGQTSFNQPQH
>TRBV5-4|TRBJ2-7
ASSPGPREEQY
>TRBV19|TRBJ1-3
ASSRQGGGNTIY
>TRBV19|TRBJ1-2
ASTRTGPDGYT
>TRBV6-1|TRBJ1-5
ASSEFDTVNQPQH
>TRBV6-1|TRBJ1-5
ASSVRPSGRQPQH
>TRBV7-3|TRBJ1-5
ASSLDGTVAPQH
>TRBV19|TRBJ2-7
ASPPVPAYEQY
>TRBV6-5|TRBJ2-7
ASSPVGGYEQY
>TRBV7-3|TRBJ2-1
ASSLGTYQPEQF
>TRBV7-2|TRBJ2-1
ASSQQGSSYNEQF
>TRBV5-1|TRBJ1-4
ASKQTGSYEKLF
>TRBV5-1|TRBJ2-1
ASSLALGRSDEQF
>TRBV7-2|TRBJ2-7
ASSSAPSVEQY
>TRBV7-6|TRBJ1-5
ASSDSNQPQH
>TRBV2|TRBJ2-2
ASKGTSGTDTGELF
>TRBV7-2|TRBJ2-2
ASSLAASRITGELF
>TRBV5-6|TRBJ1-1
ASSLGANTEAF
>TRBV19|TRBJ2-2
ASSLTVNTGELF
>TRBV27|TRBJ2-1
AIAGYGHEQF
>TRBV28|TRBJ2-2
VSSSPGELF
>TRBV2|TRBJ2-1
ASSGQGTSYNEQF
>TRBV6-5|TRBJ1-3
ASSFRGSGNTIY
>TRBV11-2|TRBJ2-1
ASSTRLAGTEQF
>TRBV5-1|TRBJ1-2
ASSLGGGQNYGYT
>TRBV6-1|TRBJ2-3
ASSEFRTSGSLADTQY
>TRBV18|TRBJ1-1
ASSSQQGANTEAF
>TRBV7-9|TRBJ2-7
ASSLGASVYEQY
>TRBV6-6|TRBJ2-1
ASSWTYNEQF
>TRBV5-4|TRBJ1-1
ASSLQGVNTEAF
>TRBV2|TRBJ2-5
ASSEDSGRRETQY
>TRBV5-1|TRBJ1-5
ASSSGVGGNQPQH
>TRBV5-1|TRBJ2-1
ASRSSGLRDEQF
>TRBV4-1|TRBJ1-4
ASSLRQGPNEKLF
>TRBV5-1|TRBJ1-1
ASSETGYMNTEAF
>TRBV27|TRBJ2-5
ASRETHTVLGETQY
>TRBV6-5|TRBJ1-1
ASSQLQGNTEAF
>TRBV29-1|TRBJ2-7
SVIAGTYEQY
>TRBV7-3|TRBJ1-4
ASRLAPAKGNEKLF
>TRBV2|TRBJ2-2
ASSDFSGELF
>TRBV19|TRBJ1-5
ASSIGTGNAQPQH
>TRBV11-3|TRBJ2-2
ASSFGGTGDTGELF
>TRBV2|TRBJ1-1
ASSGGRVNTEAF
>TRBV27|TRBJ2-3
ASSRGDRPDTDTQY
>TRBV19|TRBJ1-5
ASRRQDNQPQH
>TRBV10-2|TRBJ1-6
ASRVQGVLNSPLH
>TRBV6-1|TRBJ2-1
ASTKLAGEQF
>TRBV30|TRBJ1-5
AWSGHSSNQPQH
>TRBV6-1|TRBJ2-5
ASSASSGTGRETQY
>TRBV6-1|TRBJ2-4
ASSDIWVRAKNIQY
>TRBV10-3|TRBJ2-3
AIKSDRADTQY
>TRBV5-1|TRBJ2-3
ASRQQGAQTDTQY
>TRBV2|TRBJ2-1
ASRDLAGGPEQF
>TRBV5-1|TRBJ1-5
ASSLDGNNQPQH
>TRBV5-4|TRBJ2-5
ASSLAGSGGETQY